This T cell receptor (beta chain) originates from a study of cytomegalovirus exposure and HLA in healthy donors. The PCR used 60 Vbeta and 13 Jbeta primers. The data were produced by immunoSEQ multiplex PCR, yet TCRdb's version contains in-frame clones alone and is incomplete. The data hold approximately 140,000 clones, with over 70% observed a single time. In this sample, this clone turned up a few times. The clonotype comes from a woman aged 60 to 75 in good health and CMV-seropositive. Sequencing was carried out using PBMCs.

The DNA of the CDR3 is TGTGCCAGCAGCCCACGGGACAGGGACTATGGCTACACCTTC. It is translated as CASSPRDRDYGYTF. The V gene is TRBV7-9, the J gene TRBJ1-2; 9 bases fit TRBD1. The J segment lost 3 bases and the V segment lost 5 bases, leaving 4 bases of the junction unmatched. Looked up from germline, CDR1 is SEHNR and CDR2 is FQNEAQ (reference sequence). The CDR3 spans 14 residues.